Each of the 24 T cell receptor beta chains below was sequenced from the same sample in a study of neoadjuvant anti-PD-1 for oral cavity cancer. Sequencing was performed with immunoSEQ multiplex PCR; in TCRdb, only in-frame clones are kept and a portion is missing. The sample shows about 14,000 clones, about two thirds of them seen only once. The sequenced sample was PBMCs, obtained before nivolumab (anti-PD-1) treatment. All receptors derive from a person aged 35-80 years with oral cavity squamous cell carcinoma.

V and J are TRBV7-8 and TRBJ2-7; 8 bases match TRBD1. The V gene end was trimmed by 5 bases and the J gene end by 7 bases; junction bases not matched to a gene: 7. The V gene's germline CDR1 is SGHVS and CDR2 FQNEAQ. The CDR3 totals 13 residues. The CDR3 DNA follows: TGTGCCAGCAGCCAATGGACAGGGCTAGAGCAGTACTTC. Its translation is CASSQWTGLEQYF.

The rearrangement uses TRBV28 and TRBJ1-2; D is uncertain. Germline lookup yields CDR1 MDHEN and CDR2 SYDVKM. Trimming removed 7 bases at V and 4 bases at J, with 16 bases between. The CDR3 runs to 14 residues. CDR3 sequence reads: CASTPGPQLYGYTF. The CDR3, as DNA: TGTGCCAGCACCCCCGGGCCACAGCTCTATGGCTACACCTTC.

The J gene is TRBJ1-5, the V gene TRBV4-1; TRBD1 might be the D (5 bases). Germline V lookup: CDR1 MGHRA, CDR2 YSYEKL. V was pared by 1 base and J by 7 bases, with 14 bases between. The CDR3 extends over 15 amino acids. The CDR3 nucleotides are TGCGCCAGCAGCCAAGTTGGGGGGTTTGGGCAGCCCCAGCATTTT. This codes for CASSQVGGFGQPQHF.

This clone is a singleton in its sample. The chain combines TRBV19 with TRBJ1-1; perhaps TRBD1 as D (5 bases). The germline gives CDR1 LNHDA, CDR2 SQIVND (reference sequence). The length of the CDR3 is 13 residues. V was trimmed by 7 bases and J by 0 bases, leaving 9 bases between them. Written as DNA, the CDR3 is TGTGCCAGTACCAGGGAATTGAACACTGAAGCTTTCTTT. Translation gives CASTRELNTEAFF.

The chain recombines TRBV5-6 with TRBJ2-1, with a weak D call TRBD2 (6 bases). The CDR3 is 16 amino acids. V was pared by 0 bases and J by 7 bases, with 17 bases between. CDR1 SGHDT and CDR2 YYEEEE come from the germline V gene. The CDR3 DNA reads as TGTGCCAGCAGCTTGGTTATAGCGGCCCTAGGAAATGAGCAGTTCTTC. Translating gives CASSLVIAALGNEQFF. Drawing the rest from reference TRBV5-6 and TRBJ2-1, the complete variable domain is DAGVTQSPTHLIKTRGQQVTLRCSPKSGHDTVSWYQQALGQGPQFIFQYYEEEERQRGNFPDRFSGHQFPNYSSELNVNALLLGDSALYLCASSLVIAALGNEQFFGPGTRLTVL.

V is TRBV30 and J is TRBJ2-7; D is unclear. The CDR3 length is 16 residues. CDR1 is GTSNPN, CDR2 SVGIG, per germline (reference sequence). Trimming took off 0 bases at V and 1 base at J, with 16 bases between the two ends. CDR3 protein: CAWSVPGTRSSYEQYF. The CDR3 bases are TGTGCCTGGAGTGTACCCGGTACCCGATCATCCTACGAGCAGTACTTC. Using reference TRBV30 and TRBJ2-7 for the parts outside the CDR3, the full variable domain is SQTIHQWPATLVQPVGSPLSLECTVEGTSNPNLYWYRQAAGRGLQLLFYSVGIGQISSEVPQNLSASRPQDRQFILSSKKLLLSDSGFYLCAWSVPGTRSSYEQYFGPGTRLTVT.

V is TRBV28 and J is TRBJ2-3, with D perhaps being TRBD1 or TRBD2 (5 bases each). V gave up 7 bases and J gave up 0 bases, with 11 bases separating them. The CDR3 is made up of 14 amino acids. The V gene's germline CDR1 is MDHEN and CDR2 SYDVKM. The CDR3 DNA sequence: TGTGCCAGCAATAAAGGGGAGAGCACAGATACGCAGTATTTT. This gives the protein CASNKGESTDTQYF. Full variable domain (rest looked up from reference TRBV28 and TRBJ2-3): DVKVTQSSRYLVKRTGEKVFLECVQDMDHENMFWYRQDPGLGLRLIYFSYDVKMKEKGDIPEGYSVSREKKERFSLILESASTNQTSMYLCASNKGESTDTQYFGPGTRLTVL.

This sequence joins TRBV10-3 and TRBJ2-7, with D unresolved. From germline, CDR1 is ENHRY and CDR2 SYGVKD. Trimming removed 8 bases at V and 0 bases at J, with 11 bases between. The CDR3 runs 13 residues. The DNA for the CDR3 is TGTGCCATCCGGCAGGCAAGCTCCTACGAGCAGTACTTC. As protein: CAIRQASSYEQYF.

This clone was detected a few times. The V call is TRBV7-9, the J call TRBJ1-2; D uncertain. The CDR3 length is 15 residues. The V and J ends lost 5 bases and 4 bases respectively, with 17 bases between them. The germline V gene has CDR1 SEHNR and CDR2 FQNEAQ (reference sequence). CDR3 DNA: TGTGCCAGCAGCCATACCCGGATAGGGAGCTATGGCTACACCTTC. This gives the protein CASSHTRIGSYGYTF.

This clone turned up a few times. The CDR3, as DNA: TGTGCCAGCAGCTTGCGGGGAAGAGGCACAGATACGCAGTATTTT. This codes for CASSLRGRGTDTQYF. V is TRBV7-9 and J is TRBJ2-3, with a tentative D call TRBD2 (6 bases). The germline CDR1 and CDR2 sequences are SEHNR and FQNEAQ (reference sequence). Trimming left V 3 bases short and J 1 base short, with 11 bases between. This CDR3 contains 15 residues.

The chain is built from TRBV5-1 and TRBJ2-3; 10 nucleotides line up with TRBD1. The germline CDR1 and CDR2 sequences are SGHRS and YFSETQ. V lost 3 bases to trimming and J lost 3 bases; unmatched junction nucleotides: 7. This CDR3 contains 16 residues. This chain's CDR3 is CASSSRQGAPTDTQYF. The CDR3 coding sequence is TGCGCCAGCAGCTCCCGACAGGGGGCCCCTACAGATACGCAGTATTTT.

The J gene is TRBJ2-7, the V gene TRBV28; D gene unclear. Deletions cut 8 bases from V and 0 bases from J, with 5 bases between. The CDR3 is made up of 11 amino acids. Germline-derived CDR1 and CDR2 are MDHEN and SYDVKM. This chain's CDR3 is CASLSSYEQYF. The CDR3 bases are TGTGCCAGCCTTAGCTCCTACGAGCAGTACTTC.

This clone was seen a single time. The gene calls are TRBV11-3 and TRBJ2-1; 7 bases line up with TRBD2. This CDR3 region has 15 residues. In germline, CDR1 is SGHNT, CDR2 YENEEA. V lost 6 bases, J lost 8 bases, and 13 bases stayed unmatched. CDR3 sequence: CASSPRGAGRDEQFF. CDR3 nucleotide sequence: TGTGCCAGCAGTCCCCGGGGAGCGGGGAGGGATGAGCAGTTCTTC. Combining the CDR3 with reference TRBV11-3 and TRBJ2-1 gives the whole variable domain EAGVVQSPRYKIIEKKQPVAFWCNPISGHNTLYWYLQNLGQGPELLIRYENEEAVDDSQLPKDRFSAERLKGVDSTLKIQPAELGDSAVYLCASSPRGAGRDEQFFGPGTRLTVL.

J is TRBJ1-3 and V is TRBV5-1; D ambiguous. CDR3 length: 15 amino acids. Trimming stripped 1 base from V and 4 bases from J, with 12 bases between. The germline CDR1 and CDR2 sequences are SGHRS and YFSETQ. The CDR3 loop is CASSLSPTGGNTIYF. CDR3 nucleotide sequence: TGCGCCAGCAGCTTGAGCCCCACTGGAGGAAACACCATATATTTT.

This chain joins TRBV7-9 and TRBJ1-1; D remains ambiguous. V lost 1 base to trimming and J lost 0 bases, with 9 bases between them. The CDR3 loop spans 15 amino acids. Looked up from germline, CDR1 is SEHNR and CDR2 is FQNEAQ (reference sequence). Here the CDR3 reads CASSLGWDMNTEAFF. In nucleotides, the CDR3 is TGTGCCAGCAGCTTAGGGTGGGATATGAACACTGAAGCTTTCTTT. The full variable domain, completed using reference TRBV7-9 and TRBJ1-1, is DTGVSQNPRHKITKRGQNVTFRCDPISEHNRLYWYRQTLGQGPEFLTYFQNEAQLEKSRLLSDRFSAERPKGSFSTLEIQRTEQGDSAMYLCASSLGWDMNTEAFFGQGTRLTVV.

The chain's CDR3 is CASSADGGKGSTQYF. CDR3 DNA: TGCGCCAGCAGCGCCGACGGGGGGAAAGGCAGTACGCAGTATTTT. The chain employs TRBV5-1 and TRBJ2-3; 7 bases map to TRBD2. There are 15 residues in the CDR3. Germline V gives CDR1 SGHRS, CDR2 YFSETQ. Trimming at V came to 4 bases and at J to 8 bases, leaving 13 bases not matched to a gene.

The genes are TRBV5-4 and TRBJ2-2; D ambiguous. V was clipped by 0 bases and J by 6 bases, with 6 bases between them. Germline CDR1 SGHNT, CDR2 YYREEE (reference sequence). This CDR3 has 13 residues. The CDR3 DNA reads TGTGCCAGCAGCTTGGGAACGGCCGGGGAGCTGTTTTTT. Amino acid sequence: CASSLGTAGELFF.

CDR3 nucleotides: TGTGCCAGTAGTATAACCCACCACACAGATACGCAGTATTTT. This translates into CASSITHHTDTQYF. V gene TRBV19 combines with J gene TRBJ2-3, with D unclear. CDR1 is LNHDA, CDR2 SQIVND, per germline (reference sequence). The CDR3 extends over 14 amino acids. V was shortened by 2 bases and J by 2 bases, with 8 bases between the two germline ends.

The chain's CDR3 is CSVEDRGKTGNTIYF. The CDR3 bases are TGCAGCGTAGAGGACAGGGGGAAGACTGGAAACACCATATATTTT. The rearrangement links TRBV29-1 to TRBJ1-3, with 10 bases identical to TRBD1. Looked up from germline, CDR1 is SQVTM and CDR2 is ANQGSEA. Trimming took 6 bases from V and 2 from J; bases not matched to a gene: 7. This CDR3 contains 15 residues. Drawing the rest from reference TRBV29-1 and TRBJ1-3, the complete variable domain is SAVISQKPSRDICQRGTSLTIQCQVDSQVTMMFWYRQQPGQSLTLIATANQGSEATYESGFVIDKFPISRPNLTFSTLTVSNMSPEDSSIYLCSVEDRGKTGNTIYFGEGSWLTVV.

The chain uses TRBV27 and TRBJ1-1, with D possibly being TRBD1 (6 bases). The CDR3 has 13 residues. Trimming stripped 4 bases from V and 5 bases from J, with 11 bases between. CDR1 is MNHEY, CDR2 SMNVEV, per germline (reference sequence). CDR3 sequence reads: CASSYKGETEAFF. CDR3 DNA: TGTGCCAGCAGTTACAAGGGGGAGACTGAAGCTTTCTTT.

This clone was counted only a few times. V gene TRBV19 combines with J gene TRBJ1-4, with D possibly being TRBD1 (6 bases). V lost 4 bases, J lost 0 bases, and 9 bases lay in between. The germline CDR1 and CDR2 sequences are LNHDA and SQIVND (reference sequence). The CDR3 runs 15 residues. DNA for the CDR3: TGTGCCAGTAGTACCCAGGGGTCAACTAATGAAAAACTGTTTTTT. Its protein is CASSTQGSTNEKLFF. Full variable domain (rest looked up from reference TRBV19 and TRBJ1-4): DGGITQSPKYLFRKEGQNVTLSCEQNLNHDAMYWYRQDPGQGLRLIYYSQIVNDFQKGDIAEGYSVSREKKESFPLTVTSAQKNPTAFYLCASSTQGSTNEKLFFGSGTQLSVL.

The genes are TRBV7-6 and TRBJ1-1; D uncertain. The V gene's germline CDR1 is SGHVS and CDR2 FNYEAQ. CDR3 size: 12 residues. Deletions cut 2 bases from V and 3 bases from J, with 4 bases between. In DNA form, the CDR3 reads TGTGCCAGCAGCTTACCGGACACTGAAGCTTTCTTT. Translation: CASSLPDTEAFF.

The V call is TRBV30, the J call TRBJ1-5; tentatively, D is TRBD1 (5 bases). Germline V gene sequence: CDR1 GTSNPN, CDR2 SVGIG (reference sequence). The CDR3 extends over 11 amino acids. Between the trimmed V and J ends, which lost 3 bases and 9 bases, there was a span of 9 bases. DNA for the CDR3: TGTGCCTGGAGCGCGAGGGGGCCCCAGCATTTT. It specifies CAWSARGPQHF. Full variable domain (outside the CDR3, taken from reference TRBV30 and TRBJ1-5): SQTIHQWPATLVQPVGSPLSLECTVEGTSNPNLYWYRQAAGRGLQLLFYSVGIGQISSEVPQNLSASRPQDRQFILSSKKLLLSDSGFYLCAWSARGPQHFGDGTRLSIL.

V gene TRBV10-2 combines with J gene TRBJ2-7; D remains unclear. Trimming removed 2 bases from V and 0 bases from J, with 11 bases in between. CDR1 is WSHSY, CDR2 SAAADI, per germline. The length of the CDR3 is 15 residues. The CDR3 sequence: CASSEQPPTSYEQYF. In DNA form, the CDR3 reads TGCGCCAGCAGTGAGCAACCACCGACCTCCTACGAGCAGTACTTC.